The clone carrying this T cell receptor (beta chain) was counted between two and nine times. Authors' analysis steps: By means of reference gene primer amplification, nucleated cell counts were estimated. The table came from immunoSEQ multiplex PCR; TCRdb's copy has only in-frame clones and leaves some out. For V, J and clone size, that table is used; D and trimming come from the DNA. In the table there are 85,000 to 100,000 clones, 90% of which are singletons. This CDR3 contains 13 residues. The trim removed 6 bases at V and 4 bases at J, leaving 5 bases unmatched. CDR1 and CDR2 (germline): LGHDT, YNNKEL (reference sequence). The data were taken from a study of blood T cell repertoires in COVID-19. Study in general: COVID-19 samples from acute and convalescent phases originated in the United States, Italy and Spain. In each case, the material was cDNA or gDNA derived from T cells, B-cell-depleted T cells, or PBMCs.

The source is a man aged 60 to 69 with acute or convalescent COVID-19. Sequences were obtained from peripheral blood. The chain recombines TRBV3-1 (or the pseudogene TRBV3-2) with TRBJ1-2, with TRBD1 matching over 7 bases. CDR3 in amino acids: CASRPGQSYGYTF. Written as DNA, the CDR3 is TGTGCCAGCAGACCGGGACAGAGCTATGGCTACACCTTC.